The clone carrying this T cell receptor (beta chain) was picked up many times. Antigen: not known. Trimming cost V 11 bases and J 1 base, with 18 bases left between them. The germline V gene has CDR1 SGHVS and CDR2 FNYEAQ. The CDR3 has 15 amino acids. The sample belongs to a study of T cells after yellow fever vaccination. Study at large: SMART-Seq v4 Ultra Low Input prepared the low-cell-number fractions. Broader study findings: Booster sampling recovered most clones from primary vaccination (approximately 97% CD4, around 88% CD8). Though weaker, the secondary response peaked faster, on day 5 versus 15. Overall, a small share of clonotypes was seen in both CD4 and CD8 compartments.

TCRdb processed the 5' RACE reads anew with MiXCR; each CDR3 protein has one entry. The data show about 310,000 distinct CDR3 sequences, about 3.5% seen once. The sequence derives from a man between 18 and 35 years old who received the YFV17D yellow fever vaccine. Sequencing used PBMCs, obtained on the day of the yellow fever booster vaccination. The chain links TRBV7-6 to TRBJ2-1, with a weak D call TRBD1 (5 bases). CDR3 in amino acids: CASKGLDRSYNEQFF. As DNA, the CDR3 is TGTGCCTCAAAGGGGCTAGATCGGTCCTACAATGAGCAGTTCTTC.